This TCR beta chain stems from a study of T cell repertoires in cytomegalovirus infection. Study as a whole: Public TCR beta signatures marked donors with CMV infection and the matching HLA.

MiXCR, run by TCRdb on the reads, gives a single entry per CDR3 protein. The sample consists of 500,000 to 600,000 distinct CDR3 sequences, approximately 15% of them appearing once. For this clonotype: Its cognate antigen is unknown.

V dropped 0 bases and J dropped 4 bases, with 13 bases sitting between them. The CDR3 is made up of 16 amino acids. Germline V gene data show CDR1 as SGDLS and CDR2 as YYNGEE. General study results and limits: Adding up the frequency of public TCR beta families identified people who carried CMV plus the relevant HLA.

The clonotype was recovered from a human donor in good health (CMV status not recorded). Some clones in this sample may be carry-over from other donors' samples. The source material was CD8+ T cells from PBMCs. This rearrangement joins TRBV9 to TRBJ2-2; D might be TRBD1 or TRBD2, each matching 6 bases. The CDR3 DNA reads as TGTGCCAGCAGCGTAGGGCAGGGGAGGACCACCGGGGAGCTGTTTTTT. Its protein is CASSVGQGRTTGELFF.